Only a few counts were recorded for the clone carrying this TCR beta chain. While infection was still active, Seattle patients were enrolled and then followed longitudinally. The sample is drawn from a study of blood T cell repertoires in COVID-19. As for the study in general: Acute and convalescent COVID-19 samples came from the United States, Italy and Spain. In each case, the material was cDNA or gDNA derived from T cells, B-cell-depleted T cells, or PBMCs.

Germline loops: CDR1 SGHAT, CDR2 FQNNGV. The V end lost 6 bases, the J end lost 0 bases, and 20 bases lay between the germline ends. The CDR3 has 17 amino acids. In the original processing: It was from reference gene primer amplification that nucleated cell counts were estimated. The assay was immunoSEQ multiplex PCR, and TCRdb's table has in-frame clones only and misses some. The DNA gave D and trimming, while V, J and clone size come from that table. This sample has some 180,000 clones, with about four fifths found just once. This chain uses TRBV11-2 with TRBJ1-1, with D possibly being TRBD1 (5 bases). The receptor's source is a woman aged 40 to 50 with COVID-19, enrolled during active disease. Input material: peripheral blood. CDR3 nucleotide sequence: TGTGCCAGCAGGCAGGTGGGTCCAGGGTTCATGAACACTGAAGCTTTCTTT. Protein sequence: CASRQVGPGFMNTEAFF.